These 15 T cell receptor beta chains share one sample of origin, sequenced in a study of blood T cell repertoires in COVID-19. The method was immunoSEQ multiplex PCR; TCRdb's version includes in-frame clones alone and lacks a portion of them. The top ten clones hold roughly 3.2% of a sample with a few hundred thousand clones, approximately 83% of them seen once. The sample comprised PBMCs or T cells enriched from blood (not recorded which). These receptors were collected from a man aged 50-59 years who had recovered from COVID-19.

The V call is TRBV18, the J call TRBJ2-1; TRBD2 aligns across 8 bases. This CDR3 has 16 amino acids. V was pared by 2 bases and J by 8 bases, with 11 bases of the junction left unmatched. Germline CDR1 reads KGHSH; CDR2 reads LQKENI. The DNA for the CDR3 is TGTGCCAGCTCACCAGGGGGTAGCGGGGCATGGGATGAGCAGTTCTTC. Its translation: CASSPGGSGAWDEQFF. The full variable domain, in which reference TRBV18 and TRBJ2-1 provide the parts outside the CDR3, is NAGVMQNPRHLVRRRGQEARLRCSPMKGHSHVYWYRQLPEEGLKFMVYLQKENIIDESGMPKERFSAEFPKEGPSILRIQQVVRGDSAAYFCASSPGGSGAWDEQFFGPGTRLTVL.

The rearrangement uses TRBV9 and TRBJ2-7, with D possibly TRBD2 on 6 matching bases. The length of the CDR3 is 15 residues. The V gene's germline CDR1 is SGDLS and CDR2 YYNGEE. V lost 0 bases to trimming and J lost 4 bases, with 14 bases between them. The CDR3 sequence is CASSVGVPGEYEQYF. CDR3 in DNA: TGTGCCAGCAGCGTAGGGGTCCCGGGGGAGTACGAGCAGTACTTC.

This sequence joins TRBV12-5 and TRBJ2-3; TRBD2 agrees at 12 bases. V lost 5 bases and J lost 3; bases outside the gene matches: 6. The CDR3 sequence is 16 residues long. Germline CDR1 reads LGHNT; CDR2 reads FRNRAP. The CDR3 DNA reads as TGTGCTAGTGGTCTCGGACTAGCGGGGTTGACAGATACGCAGTATTTT. Amino acid sequence: CASGLGLAGLTDTQYF.

The chain uses TRBV27 and TRBJ2-5, with 10 positions matching TRBD1. With V trimmed by 0 bases and J by 5 bases, 9 bases remained unmatched. The CDR3 sequence is 17 residues long. The germline CDR1 and CDR2 sequences are MNHEY and SMNVEV (reference sequence). This chain's CDR3 is CASSLSRTGGLEETQYF. CDR3 DNA sequence: TGTGCCAGCAGTTTATCAAGGACAGGGGGTTTAGAGGAGACCCAGTACTTC.

To note about this clone: Sequence at one end of the junction differs from germline and may be a read error. The chain combines TRBV30 with TRBJ2-2; the match to TRBD1 covers 10 bases. The V gene's germline CDR1 is GTSNPN and CDR2 SVGIG (reference sequence). CDR3 length: 16 amino acids. The CDR3 DNA reads TGTGCCCGGAGACACGGGGACAGGGGTTTTAACGGGGAGCTGTTTTTT. The encoded protein is CARRHGDRGFNGELFF.

Only a few counts were recorded for this clone. The J gene is TRBJ1-5, the V gene TRBV19; 8 bases fit TRBD1. Germline CDR1 and CDR2: LNHDA and SQIVND (reference sequence). V trimming: 7 bases; J trimming: 4 bases; junction bases outside the gene matches: 6. This CDR3 has 14 residues. Written as DNA, the CDR3 is TGTGCCAGTATAGGACAGGGACCTAATCAGCCCCAGCATTTT. Translating it yields CASIGQGPNQPQHF.

The chain combines TRBV9 with TRBJ2-1, with TRBD2 matching 11 bases. The CDR3 spans 16 residues. The junction had 8 bases not matched to a gene; V was cut back by 0 bases and J by 9 bases. Germline CDR1 is SGDLS and CDR2 is YYNGEE. This CDR3 reads CASSVAHGTSGGEQFF. The CDR3 DNA is TGTGCCAGCAGCGTAGCCCACGGGACTAGCGGCGGTGAGCAGTTCTTC. Variable domain in full (rest from reference TRBV9 and TRBJ2-1): DSGVTQTPKHLITATGQRVTLRCSPRSGDLSVYWYQQSLDQGLQFLIQYYNGEERAKGNILERFSAQQFPDLHSELNLSSLELGDSALYFCASSVAHGTSGGEQFFGPGTRLTVL.

The V gene is TRBV28, the J gene TRBJ1-3; the match to TRBD1 covers 7 bases. This CDR3 contains 16 residues. CDR1 is MDHEN and CDR2 is SYDVKM in the germline V gene. The junction had 7 bases not matched to a gene; V was cut back by 5 bases and J by 0 bases. The DNA of the CDR3 is TGTGCCAGCAGTAACCGGGACAGACTCTCTGGAAACACCATATATTTT. Its translation is CASSNRDRLSGNTIYF.

This sequence joins TRBV19 and TRBJ1-5; TRBD1 matches 9 bases. CDR1 is LNHDA, CDR2 SQIVND, per germline (reference sequence). With 6 bases clipped from V and 0 bases from J, the junction kept 12 bases outside the gene matches. The CDR3 covers 18 residues. CDR3 in amino acids: CASRFGTGIVYSNQPQHF. In nucleotides, the CDR3 is TGTGCCAGTAGGTTTGGGACAGGGATCGTATATAGCAATCAGCCCCAGCATTTT.

This sequence joins TRBV24-1 and TRBJ2-3; D gene unclear. Germline loops: CDR1 KGHDR, CDR2 SFDVKD. CDR3 size: 17 residues. V was shortened by 3 bases and J by 4 bases, with 19 bases between the two germline ends. CDR3 DNA sequence: TGTGCCACCAGTGATGTGGGCCACCTTCAGTTCTCAGATACGCAGTATTTT. Translating gives CATSDVGHLQFSDTQYF.

This clone showed up just once. J is TRBJ1-1 and V is TRBV30, with unresolved D. CDR3 length: 14 amino acids. Germline V lookup: CDR1 GTSNPN, CDR2 SVGIG (reference sequence). Trimming pared 0 bases from V and 7 bases from J, leaving 15 bases between. CDR3 bases: TGTGCCTGGAGTGTACTGTCCCCCAATAATGAAGCTTTCTTT. Its protein product is CAWSVLSPNNEAFF.

The chain uses TRBV6-5 and TRBJ2-3; 10 bases line up with TRBD2. The CDR3 covers 14 residues. Germline trimming cut 5 bases from V and 9 bases from J; bases unmatched to any gene: 8. Germline CDR1 MNHEY, CDR2 SVGAGI. CDR3 DNA: TGTGCCAGCAGTCCAGCGGGAGGGCCGCGGACGCAGTATTTT. Amino acids: CASSPAGGPRTQYF.

The V call is TRBV18, the J call TRBJ2-7; weak D call: TRBD1 (6 bases). This CDR3 contains 12 residues. The V gene's germline CDR1 is KGHSH and CDR2 LQKENI. V lost 8 bases and J 7 bases, leaving 15 bases between the germline ends. The CDR3 reads CASRRAGEEQYF. In DNA form, the CDR3 reads TGTGCCAGCAGACGGGCAGGGGAAGAGCAGTACTTC.

J is TRBJ1-2 and V is TRBV7-2; weak D call: TRBD1 (5 bases). CDR3 length: 15 amino acids. V was clipped by 6 bases and J by 7 bases, with 21 bases between them. Germline CDR1 is SGHTA and CDR2 is FQGNSA. The chain's CDR3 is CASSPIRRGKGGYTF. CDR3 nucleotides: TGTGCCAGCAGTCCCATAAGGCGGGGCAAGGGTGGCTACACCTTC.

This sequence joins TRBV11-2 and TRBJ2-2, with a weak D call TRBD1 (8 bases). Trimming removed 1 base from V and 6 bases from J, with 15 bases in between. CDR1 is SGHAT and CDR2 is FQNNGV in the germline V gene. The length of the CDR3 is 16 residues. The CDR3 reads CASSLVGQGLSGELFF. The CDR3 DNA reads TGTGCCAGCAGCTTAGTTGGACAGGGACTATCCGGGGAGCTGTTTTTT.